Here is one T cell receptor beta chain with its context. The entry originates in a study of blood T cell repertoires in COVID-19. Across the whole study: The study drew acute and convalescent COVID-19 samples from the United States, Italy and Spain. From T cells, B-cell-depleted T cells, or PBMCs came the material, which was cDNA or gDNA.

Trimming at V came to 5 bases and at J to 4 bases, leaving 5 bases not matched to a gene. CDR3 length: 14 residues. Germline CDR1 reads LGHNT; CDR2 reads FRNRAP. Authors' methods: The authors estimated nucleated cell counts from reference gene primer amplification. Sequencing used immunoSEQ multiplex PCR; TCRdb keeps in-frame clones, though not all of them. V and J calls and clone size come straight from that table; D and trimming were deduced from the DNA. The sample holds roughly 250,000 clones, more than 70% seen once. The chain links TRBV12-5 to TRBJ1-2, with 9 bases fitting TRBD1. The TCR originated in a woman between 40 and 50 years old who had recovered from COVID-19. The specimen was peripheral blood. The CDR3 bases are TGTGCTAGTGGTCCTAAGACAGGGGGCTATGGCTACACCTTC. As protein: CASGPKTGGYGYTF.